One and the same sample provided the 10 T cell receptor beta chains below, sequenced in a study of vaccination and CD4 T cells after COVID-19. These receptors' targets are unknown. An Oncomine TCR Beta short-read assay was used to sequence the DNA from cultured CD4+ T cells. TCRdb re-derived calls from the PCR reads in MiXCR, one entry per CDR3 protein. The sample lists roughly 20,000 distinct CDR3 sequences; just under 80% were seen once. Treatment here: approximately nine-day PBMC culture with coronavirus spike peptide pools or control peptides (ViraFEST assay). This material consisted of CD4+ T cells from blood, cultured in vitro, taken after SARS-CoV-2 vaccination. These TCRs come from a human donor who received a COVID-19 vaccine.

V and J are TRBV19 and TRBJ1-1; a possible D gene is TRBD1 (6 bases). The CDR3 covers 18 residues. In germline, CDR1 is LNHDA, CDR2 SQIVND (reference sequence). V was cut by 3 bases and J by 1 base, with 21 bases left in between. The CDR3 nucleotides are TGTGCCAGTAGTATTTCTGGATTTGGGGGCGCGTGGAACACTGAAGCTTTCTTT. This gives the protein CASSISGFGGAWNTEAFF.

The V and J genes are TRBV24-1 and TRBJ2-3; maybe TRBD1 (6 bases). The CDR3 loop spans 14 amino acids. V gave up 4 bases and J gave up 6 bases, with 13 bases separating them. Germline V gives CDR1 KGHDR, CDR2 SFDVKD. The CDR3 region is CATSDRSGVDTQYF. CDR3 bases: TGTGCCACCAGTGACCGTTCAGGGGTGGATACGCAGTATTTT.

The V call is TRBV14, the J call TRBJ1-6, with 7 bases aligning to TRBD1. Germline-derived CDR1 and CDR2 are SGHDN and FVKESK. The CDR3 covers 17 residues. J lost 7 bases, V lost 1 base, and 10 bases had no gene match. DNA of the CDR3: TGTGCCAGCAGCCAAGCGACAGGGATTGTGCGGAATTCACCCCTCCACTTT. It is translated as CASSQATGIVRNSPLHF.

The genes are TRBV6-5 and TRBJ2-7; D remains ambiguous. This CDR3 comprises 16 residues. Between the trimmed V and J ends, which lost 0 bases and 0 bases, there was a span of 12 bases. Per the germline V gene, CDR1 is MNHEY and CDR2 is SVGAGI. The DNA of the CDR3 is TGTGCCAGCAGTTACTCGTCTCCCGCAGACTCCTACGAGCAGTACTTC. Translating gives CASSYSSPADSYEQYF.

The chain carries TRBV6-5 and TRBJ2-7, with no clear D. The V end lost 4 bases, the J end lost 1 base, and 5 bases lay between the germline ends. This CDR3 comprises 12 residues. Germline lookup yields CDR1 MNHEY and CDR2 SVGAGI. CDR3 in DNA: TGTGCCAGCAGTTCTGGTTCCTACGAGCAGTACTTC. It translates to CASSSGSYEQYF.

In this sample, this clonotype turned up a few times. CDR3 loop: CASSSPGQGAIRYTF. CDR3 DNA: TGTGCCAGCAGCTCACCGGGACAGGGGGCTATCAGGTACACCTTC. V is TRBV7-9 and J is TRBJ1-2; 12 nucleotides line up with TRBD1. Germline lookup yields CDR1 SEHNR and CDR2 FQNEAQ (reference sequence). Losses at the gene ends were 4 bases for V and 11 bases for J; bases not matched to a gene: 11. CDR3 length: 15 amino acids.

The chain has TRBV15 and TRBJ1-5; D remains unclear. The germline CDR1 and CDR2 sequences are LNHNV and YYDKDF (reference sequence). The V and J ends lost 0 bases and 7 bases respectively, with 22 bases between them. The CDR3 runs to 18 residues. The CDR3 DNA follows: TGTGCCACCAGCAGAGATCTTCGAATTGACGAGGGAGGCCAGCCCCAGCATTTT. It is translated as CATSRDLRIDEGGQPQHF.

The J gene is TRBJ2-1, the V gene TRBV7-9; TRBD1 agrees at 7 bases. The CDR3 length is 16 residues. Germline V gene lookup returns CDR1 SEHNR and CDR2 FQNEAQ (reference sequence). J gave up 3 bases and V 7 bases, and 12 bases lay outside the gene matches. Here the CDR3 reads CASTPLGAGGYNEQFF. As DNA, the CDR3 is TGTGCCAGCACCCCCCTCGGGGCAGGGGGCTACAATGAGCAGTTCTTC.

The gene calls are TRBV7-2 and TRBJ2-3; D possibly corresponds to TRBD1 (6 bases). Germline V gene sequence: CDR1 SGHTA, CDR2 FQGNSA. The CDR3 extends over 14 amino acids. Trimming removed 6 bases at V and 2 bases at J, with 12 bases between. This chain's CDR3 is CASRQGLYTDTQYF. CDR3 nucleotide sequence: TGTGCCAGCAGACAGGGTTTGTACACAGATACGCAGTATTTT.

The gene calls are TRBV20-1 and TRBJ1-6; D gene ambiguous. V was shortened by 3 bases and J by 6 bases, with 12 bases between the two germline ends. The CDR3 is made up of 14 amino acids. Looked up from germline, CDR1 is DFQATT and CDR2 is SNEGSKA (reference sequence). The CDR3, as DNA: TGCAGTGCTAGGAATCGGCTGCTTAATTCACCCCTCCACTTT. This codes for CSARNRLLNSPLHF.